This T cell receptor (beta chain) was obtained from a study of shared T cell receptors in the human thymus. Losses at the gene ends were 6 bases for V and 6 bases for J; bases not matched to a gene: 14. This CDR3 is 15 amino acids long. CDR1 and CDR2 from the germline V gene are MNHEY and SVGAGI. Assay: immunoSEQ multiplex PCR; the TCRdb copy retains only in-frame clones and omits some. The data contain some 640,000 clones, around 87% of them singletons. The same sample was also used in a study of human thymus T cells. From that report: Thymic and blood repertoires appeared to display a bias in their usage of V and J genes. In unrelated individuals, thymic repertoires overlapped highly, according to related research.

The source is a boy less than two years old with a congenital heart defect. The chain uses TRBV6-5 and TRBJ2-7, with 7 bases fitting TRBD2. Input material: thymocytes. CDR3 region: CASSLEASGAREQYF. The CDR3 DNA reads TGTGCCAGCAGCCTGGAGGCGAGCGGGGCGCGCGAGCAGTACTTC.